Each of the 10 T cell receptor beta chains below was sequenced from the same sample in a study of T-cell memory formation after mild COVID-19. TCRdb recomputed calls from the 5' RACE reads with MiXCR, one row per CDR3 protein. The sample has hundreds of thousands of distinct CDR3 sequences, approximately 8% seen once. The sample taken for sequencing was PBMCs or a T cell subset sorted from them (not recorded which). These receptor sequences come from a man between 18 and 35 years old who had mild COVID-19 (a few samples of this study predate the infection). Cell type and time point are not known.

The J gene is TRBJ1-2, the V gene TRBV29-1; possible D gene TRBD1, 6 bases. V was trimmed by 2 bases and J by 5 bases, leaving 15 bases between them. The CDR3 extends over 14 amino acids. Germline-derived CDR1 and CDR2 are SQVTM and ANQGSEA. The CDR3 sequence: CSVETQGGGYGYTF. The CDR3 DNA reads TGCAGCGTTGAAACCCAAGGAGGGGGGTATGGCTACACCTTC.

V is TRBV7-9 and J is TRBJ1-2; D unclear. This CDR3 is built from 14 residues. Germline V lookup: CDR1 SEHNR, CDR2 FQNEAQ (reference sequence). Between the trimmed V and J ends, which lost 3 bases and 3 bases, there was a span of 11 bases. CDR3 sequence reads: CASSFGERDYGYTF. DNA of the CDR3: TGTGCCAGCAGCTTTGGGGAGAGGGACTATGGCTACACCTTC.

This clonotype was counted between two and nine times. The rearrangement joins TRBV23-1 to TRBJ1-4; weak D call: TRBD1 (5 bases). TRBV23-1 is reported as an ORF; its role is uncertain. Trimming cost V 3 bases and J 7 bases, with 12 bases left between them. The CDR3 runs to 14 residues. The CDR3 loop reads CASSHPGHAEKLFF. In DNA form, the CDR3 reads TGCGCCAGCAGTCATCCAGGACACGCTGAAAAACTGTTTTTT.

This clonotype was picked up many times. This chain connects TRBV7-2 to TRBJ2-5, with TRBD2 identical over 13 bases. The V segment lost 7 bases and the J segment 4 bases; nucleotides outside the gene matches: 3. From germline, CDR1 is SGHTA and CDR2 FQGNSA. CDR3 length equals 14 residues. The CDR3 DNA reads TGTGCCAGCACAACTAGCGGGGGGGCAGAGACCCAGTACTTC. Translated, it gives CASTTSGGAETQYF.

This clonotype was counted only a few times. This rearrangement joins TRBV5-1 to TRBJ1-6, with 7 bases lining up with TRBD1. The germline CDR1 and CDR2 sequences are SGHRS and YFSETQ. CDR3 length equals 15 residues. V was clipped by 4 bases and J by 8 bases; unmatched bases: 9. CDR3 DNA sequence: TGCGCCAGCAGCACCGACAGGGACGCCTATTCACCCCTCCACTTT. Amino acids: CASSTDRDAYSPLHF.

V is TRBV18 and J is TRBJ1-5, with TRBD1 matching 7 bases. The V and J ends lost 2 bases and 2 bases, in that order; junction bases with no gene match: 9. Germline-derived CDR1 and CDR2 are KGHSH and LQKENI. The CDR3 has 17 amino acids. For the CDR3, the DNA is TGTGCCAGCTCACCAACGGCGGGCAGGGGGGGCAATCAGCCCCAGCATTTT. Amino acid sequence: CASSPTAGRGGNQPQHF.

This clonotype came up many times. This chain links TRBV7-3 with TRBJ2-3; 8 nucleotides match TRBD1. The CDR3 runs 15 residues. The V and J ends lost 5 bases and 1 base, in that order; junction bases with no gene match: 5. Germline CDR1 is SGHTA and CDR2 is FQGTGA. The CDR3 coding sequence is TGTGCCAGCAGCAGGCCGGGACAGGGCACAGATACGCAGTATTTT. This encodes CASSRPGQGTDTQYF.

This clonotype showed up many times. The gene calls are TRBV12-3 or TRBV12-4 and TRBJ2-1, with TRBD1 as a possible D gene (5 bases). The CDR3 covers 11 residues. Trimming shortened V by 5 bases and J by 11 bases, and 10 bases separated the two germline ends. The DNA for the CDR3 is TGTGCCAGCAGTACCAGGGTTCAGCAGTTCTTC. This gives the protein CASSTRVQQFF.

This clonotype came up a few times. This chain uses TRBV7-2 with TRBJ2-3; 8 bases align to TRBD2. This CDR3 has 17 amino acids. CDR1 and CDR2 (germline): SGHTA, FQGNSA. Unmatched junction bases numbered 8, after V lost 2 bases and J lost 1 base. The CDR3 coding sequence is TGTGCCAGCAGCTTATATCTCGCGGGGGGCCGCACAGATACGCAGTATTTT. It encodes CASSLYLAGGRTDTQYF. The whole variable domain, filled in from reference TRBV7-2 and TRBJ2-3, reads GAGVSQSPSNKVTEKGKDVELRCDPISGHTALYWYRQSLGQGLEFLIYFQGNSAPDKSGLPSDRFSAERTGGSVSTLTIQRTQQEDSAVYLCASSLYLAGGRTDTQYFGPGTRLTVL.

The chain employs TRBV28 and TRBJ1-1, with D possibly being TRBD1 (5 bases). CDR1 is MDHEN, CDR2 SYDVKM, per germline. This CDR3 has 13 amino acids. V gave up 7 bases and J gave up 3 bases, with 12 bases separating them. In DNA, the CDR3 is TGTGCCAGCACTAAGACAGCATACACTGAAGCTTTCTTT. It yields the protein CASTKTAYTEAFF. Together with reference TRBV28 and TRBJ1-1, the CDR3 gives the full variable domain: DVKVTQSSRYLVKRTGEKVFLECVQDMDHENMFWYRQDPGLGLRLIYFSYDVKMKEKGDIPEGYSVSREKKERFSLILESASTNQTSMYLCASTKTAYTEAFFGQGTRLTVV.